This TCR beta chain stems from a study of cytomegalovirus exposure and HLA in healthy donors. The study ran its PCR with 60 Vbeta and 13 Jbeta primers. TCRdb's copy holds only in-frame clones and misses some; the assay was immunoSEQ multiplex PCR. Of about 100,000 clones listed, approximately 80% are singletons. Germline CDR1 is SGHRS and CDR2 is YFSETQ. The CDR3 contains 14 residues. V was clipped by 6 bases and J by 5 bases; unmatched bases: 9. Unrecorded immune exposure was likely among donors, who were nominally healthy when sampled. The receptor was isolated from a young woman in good health and CMV-seropositive. The sequenced sample was PBMCs. The chain carries TRBV5-1 and TRBJ2-3, with 7 bases matching TRBD1. CDR3 protein: CASKDREMGDTQYF. For the CDR3, the DNA is TGCGCCAGCAAAGACAGGGAGATGGGAGATACGCAGTATTTT.